These 17 T cell receptor beta chains were sequenced from one sample in a study of CD8 T cells in Susac syndrome. The authors reverse transcribed roughly 0.5 to 1 ug RNA with random hexamers. TCRdb reanalysed the immunoSEQ multiplex PCR reads using MiXCR and keeps one entry per CDR3 protein. Here the sample spans approximately 110,000 distinct CDR3 sequences, about 93% being singletons. The material sequenced was CD4+ T cells from PBMCs. The receptor set was obtained from a human donor in good health.

The chain employs TRBV7-2 and TRBJ2-5; 8 bases agree with TRBD1. Germline CDR1 SGHTA, CDR2 FQGNSA. CDR3 length: 16 amino acids. The V and J ends lost 0 bases and 5 bases, in that order; junction bases with no gene match: 8. For the CDR3, the DNA is TGTGCCAGCAGCTTAGCGCTCAGGGGGCCGCAGGAGACCCAGTACTTC. It translates to CASSLALRGPQETQYF.

The J gene is TRBJ1-1, the V gene TRBV6-1; D not resolved. Germline values: CDR1 MNHNS, CDR2 SASEGT. There are 12 residues in the CDR3. The V end lost 2 bases, the J end lost 8 bases, and 9 bases lay between the germline ends. The CDR3 protein is CASSETGGEAFF. CDR3 sequence (DNA): TGTGCCAGCAGTGAAACCGGCGGGGAAGCTTTCTTT.

The chain combines TRBV11-2 with TRBJ2-7; 8 nucleotides match TRBD1. CDR1 and CDR2 from the germline V gene are SGHAT and FQNNGV. This CDR3 has 15 amino acids. The junction had 7 bases not matched to a gene; V was cut back by 4 bases and J by 2 bases. The CDR3 nucleotides are TGTGCCAGCAGCTCAGGACAGGGATTGCCCTACGAGCAGTACTTC. Amino acid sequence: CASSSGQGLPYEQYF.

The rearrangement uses TRBV27 and TRBJ1-5; TRBD1 might be the D (5 bases). V lost 2 bases and J lost 2, with 10 bases in between. Germline CDR1 reads MNHEY; CDR2 reads SMNVEV (reference sequence). The CDR3 loop spans 15 amino acids. CDR3 nucleotide sequence: TGTGCCAGCAGTTTAGTGGGGGGTGGCAATCAGCCCCAGCATTTT. Protein sequence: CASSLVGGGNQPQHF.

The V and J genes are TRBV30 and TRBJ2-5; D is unclear. Germline loops: CDR1 GTSNPN, CDR2 SVGIG (reference sequence). The CDR3 covers 14 residues. V was pared by 0 bases and J by 5 bases, with 13 bases between. The CDR3 region has the DNA TGTGCCTGGAGTGTTACCTCAACGAGGGAGACCCAGTACTTC. Its translation: CAWSVTSTRETQYF.

J is TRBJ1-2 and V is TRBV10-3; 8 bases map to TRBD1. CDR3 length equals 13 residues. The germline CDR1 and CDR2 sequences are ENHRY and SYGVKD. The V and J ends lost 8 bases and 6 bases, in that order; junction bases with no gene match: 8. The CDR3 nucleotides read TGTGCCATCTTGATTCAGGGGGCCAATGGCTACACCTTC. It is translated as CAILIQGANGYTF.

This clonotype was seen a single time. The chain uses TRBV20-1 and TRBJ1-5; no firm D call. The CDR3 is made up of 14 amino acids. Germline values: CDR1 DFQATT, CDR2 SNEGSKA (reference sequence). The germline V and J ends were trimmed by 1 base and 6 bases, with 13 bases remaining between them. The CDR3 reads CSARASARGQPQHF. CDR3 nucleotides: TGCAGTGCTAGAGCCTCGGCCCGTGGTCAGCCCCAGCATTTT.

The genes are TRBV6-5 and TRBJ1-5, with D uncertain. The CDR3 spans 13 residues. V lost 5 bases to trimming and J lost 7 bases, with 12 bases between them. Germline lookup yields CDR1 MNHEY and CDR2 SVGAGI. CDR3 bases: TGTGCCAGCAGTCGAGGAGGGCGCCAGCCCCAGCATTTT. It codes for CASSRGGRQPQHF.

The chain combines TRBV5-1 with TRBJ2-5, with 13 bases lining up with TRBD2. V lost 4 bases to trimming and J lost 4 bases; unmatched junction nucleotides: 7. The CDR3 has 16 amino acids. Germline CDR1 SGHRS, CDR2 YFSETQ. The DNA for the CDR3 is TGCGCCAGCAGCGGGCCGGGACTAGCGGGAAGAGAGACCCAGTACTTC. This translates into CASSGPGLAGRETQYF.

The chain recombines TRBV12-3 or TRBV12-4 with TRBJ2-1; 10 bases line up with TRBD2. The CDR3 is 23 amino acids. Trimming removed 3 bases from V and 3 bases from J; junction bases left unmatched: 26. CDR3 residues: CASSFLQSPAEGPAGGHYNEQFF. CDR3 DNA sequence: TGTGCCAGCAGTTTCCTACAATCCCCCGCAGAAGGCCCAGCGGGAGGGCACTACAATGAGCAGTTCTTC.

V and J are TRBV30 and TRBJ1-4, with 10 bases that match TRBD1. Germline CDR1 and CDR2: GTSNPN and SVGIG (reference sequence). This CDR3 contains 13 residues. With V trimmed by 7 bases and J by 5 bases, 4 bases remained unmatched. CDR3 bases: TGTGCCTCGAGGGGACAGGGGAATGAAAAACTGTTTTTT. Its translation is CASRGQGNEKLFF.

The chain recombines TRBV2 with TRBJ2-4; no definite D call. This CDR3 contains 15 residues. V was trimmed by 6 bases and J by 7 bases, leaving 19 bases between them. Looked up from germline, CDR1 is SNHLY and CDR2 is FYNNEI. CDR3: CASRSLLGAANIQYF. The CDR3 DNA reads as TGTGCCAGCAGGTCTTTGCTAGGAGCTGCGAACATTCAGTACTTC.

The V call is TRBV5-1, the J call TRBJ1-1, with 7 bases identical to TRBD1. J lost 4 bases, V lost 5 bases, and 8 bases had no gene match. CDR3 length equals 14 residues. Germline V CDR1 and CDR2: SGHRS, YFSETQ. The CDR3 loop is CASSHQGEGTEAFF. DNA of the CDR3: TGCGCCAGCAGTCATCAGGGGGAGGGCACTGAAGCTTTCTTT.

The CDR3 loop reads CASSFGRGTGYYGYTF. CDR3 in DNA: TGTGCCAGCAGCTTCGGTCGTGGCACAGGATACTATGGCTACACCTTC. The chain uses TRBV7-2 and TRBJ1-2; TRBD1 is a possible D gene (5 bases). The CDR3 runs to 16 residues. Trimming pared 3 bases from V and 3 bases from J, leaving 17 bases between. Per the germline V gene, CDR1 is SGHTA and CDR2 is FQGNSA.

V gene TRBV9 combines with J gene TRBJ2-1; 10 nucleotides agree with TRBD2. The length of the CDR3 is 15 residues. In germline, CDR1 is SGDLS, CDR2 YYNGEE. The trim removed 5 bases at V and 7 bases at J, leaving 9 bases unmatched. This chain's CDR3 is CASSILAGSLNEQFF. Here the CDR3 DNA reads TGTGCCAGCAGTATACTAGCGGGGAGTCTTAATGAGCAGTTCTTC.

The chain joins TRBV5-1 to TRBJ2-7; D may correspond to TRBD1 or TRBD2 (5 bases each). This CDR3 comprises 15 residues. Germline CDR1 and CDR2: SGHRS and YFSETQ. The V and J ends lost 4 bases and 0 bases respectively, with 14 bases between them. The CDR3 protein is CASSPSGTPSYEQYF. DNA for the CDR3: TGCGCCAGCAGCCCATCAGGGACCCCCTCCTACGAGCAGTACTTC.

This clonotype has more than one count but fewer than ten. V usage is TRBV7-2 and J usage is TRBJ1-2; D unresolved. This CDR3 contains 13 residues. Between the trimmed V and J ends, which lost 5 bases and 3 bases, there was a span of 10 bases. Germline V gene sequence: CDR1 SGHTA, CDR2 FQGNSA. Here the CDR3 reads CASSPDGYYGYTF. DNA for the CDR3: TGTGCCAGCAGCCCCGACGGATACTATGGCTACACCTTC.